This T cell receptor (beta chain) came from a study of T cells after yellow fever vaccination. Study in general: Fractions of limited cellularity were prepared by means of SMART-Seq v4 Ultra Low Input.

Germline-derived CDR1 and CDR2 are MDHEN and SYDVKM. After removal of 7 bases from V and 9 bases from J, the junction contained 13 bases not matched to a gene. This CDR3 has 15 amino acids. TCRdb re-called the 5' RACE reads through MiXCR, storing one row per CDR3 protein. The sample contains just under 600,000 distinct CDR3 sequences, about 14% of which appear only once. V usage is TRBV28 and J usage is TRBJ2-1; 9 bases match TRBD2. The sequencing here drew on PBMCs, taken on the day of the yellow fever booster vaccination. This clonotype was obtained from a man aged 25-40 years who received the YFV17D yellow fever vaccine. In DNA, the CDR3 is TGTGCCAGCACCCACCGTACCGGGACTAGCCGTGAGCAGTTCTTC. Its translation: CASTHRTGTSREQFF. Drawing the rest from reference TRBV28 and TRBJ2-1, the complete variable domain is DVKVTQSSRYLVKRTGEKVFLECVQDMDHENMFWYRQDPGLGLRLIYFSYDVKMKEKGDIPEGYSVSREKKERFSLILESASTNQTSMYLCASTHRTGTSREQFFGPGTRLTVL.